This T cell receptor beta chain was identified during a study of cytotoxic CD8 clonotypes in ibrutinib-treated CLL. In the study overall: Per sample, productive templates averaged approximately 260,000 and productive rearrangements averaged roughly 91,000.

The CDR3 spans 17 residues. The germline V and J ends were trimmed by 5 bases and 1 base, with 18 bases remaining between them. Germline V gene sequence: CDR1 SEHNR, CDR2 FQNEAQ (reference sequence). This table comes from immunoSEQ multiplex PCR, and its TCRdb copy is limited to in-frame clones, with some not included. Here the sample spans a few hundred thousand clones, roughly 70% being singletons. Sequencing was performed on PBMCs, taken after 36 months of ibrutinib treatment. The chain combines TRBV7-9 with TRBJ2-4; tentative D call: TRBD1 (6 bases). This receptor was obtained from a human donor with chronic lymphocytic leukemia. The CDR3 here is CASSDPGHRGAKNIQYF. For the CDR3, the DNA is TGTGCCAGCAGCGACCCGGGACACCGAGGGGCCAAAAACATTCAGTACTTC. Full variable domain (rest looked up from reference TRBV7-9 and TRBJ2-4): DTGVSQNPRHKITKRGQNVTFRCDPISEHNRLYWYRQTLGQGPEFLTYFQNEAQLEKSRLLSDRFSAERPKGSFSTLEIQRTEQGDSAMYLCASSDPGHRGAKNIQYFGAGTRLSVL.